One sample yielded the 27 T cell receptor beta chains listed below, sequenced in a study of shared clonotypes between healthy human individuals. The protocol was immunoSEQ multiplex PCR, while the TCRdb copy is restricted to in-frame clones and leaves out a portion. The sample has millions of clones; approximately 92% are singletons. Sequenced: naive CD4+ T cells sorted from blood. Subset meaning: CD45RA+ positively selected. The receptors were gathered from a man between 18 and 29 years old in good health.

The V and J genes are TRBV10-2 and TRBJ2-3; TRBD2 agrees at 10 bases. Germline V gene sequence: CDR1 WSHSY, CDR2 SAAADI. V shed 2 bases, J shed 4 bases, and the junction held 3 bases outside the gene matches. The CDR3 extends over 15 amino acids. This chain's CDR3 is CASSESSGRSDTQYF. For the CDR3, the DNA is TGCGCCAGCAGTGAGAGTAGCGGGAGGTCAGATACGCAGTATTTT.

This sequence joins TRBV2 and TRBJ2-3, with TRBD2 matching over 8 bases. The CDR3 is made up of 18 amino acids. Trimming took 5 bases from V and 0 from J; bases not matched to a gene: 13. The V gene's germline CDR1 is SNHLY and CDR2 FYNNEI. As DNA, the CDR3 is TGTGCCAGCAGTCAGTCTCACGTTAGCGGGGCTAGCACAGATACGCAGTATTTT. The encoded protein is CASSQSHVSGASTDTQYF.

The chain couples TRBV4-2 to TRBJ1-2; TRBD1 agrees at 7 bases. The CDR3 consists of 17 residues. V shed 1 base and J 8 bases; nucleotides not matched to a gene: 16. The germline gives CDR1 LGHNA, CDR2 YNFKEQ. Here the CDR3 DNA reads TGTGCCAGCAGCCAAGTGGGACAGACAGAAGTAAAATTGGGCTACACCTTC. Protein: CASSQVGQTEVKLGYTF.

The count of this clone is one. The gene calls are TRBV9 and TRBJ2-1; D is uncertain. The CDR3 covers 14 residues. Germline V gene sequence: CDR1 SGDLS, CDR2 YYNGEE. V was clipped by 0 bases and J by 3 bases, with 7 bases between them. CDR3 nucleotides: TGTGCCAGCAGCGTAGTGGCTTTCTACAATGAGCAGTTCTTC. Translating it yields CASSVVAFYNEQFF.

The J gene is TRBJ2-7, the V gene TRBV11-2; 10 positions agree with TRBD2. V lost 0 bases and J lost 3; bases outside the gene matches: 2. Germline-derived CDR1 and CDR2 are SGHAT and FQNNGV. The CDR3 runs 15 residues. As DNA, the CDR3 is TGTGCCAGCAGCTTAGAGCCTAGCGGGGGCTACGAGCAGTACTTC. Its protein product is CASSLEPSGGYEQYF.

This sequence joins TRBV9 and TRBJ2-2; 12 nucleotides match TRBD2. Losses at the gene ends were 3 bases for V and 4 bases for J; bases not matched to a gene: 1. The CDR3 spans 15 residues. Germline CDR1 reads SGDLS; CDR2 reads YYNGEE. The CDR3 reads CASSASGRATGELFF. CDR3 DNA sequence: TGTGCCAGCAGCGCTAGCGGGAGGGCCACCGGGGAGCTGTTTTTT.

The J gene is TRBJ2-3, the V gene TRBV5-1; 11 bases are shared with TRBD2. The CDR3 is 19 amino acids. Germline V lookup: CDR1 SGHRS, CDR2 YFSETQ. V gave up 1 base and J gave up 0 bases; unmatched junction bases: 10. The CDR3 bases are TGCGCCAGCAGCTTGACTATTAGCGGGAGGGCCTCTAGCACAGATACGCAGTATTTT. Residues: CASSLTISGRASSTDTQYF.

The chain is built from TRBV6-5 and TRBJ1-2, with D maybe TRBD1 (5 bases). V lost 7 bases and J 6 bases, leaving 18 bases between the germline ends. Germline V CDR1 and CDR2: MNHEY, SVGAGI. This CDR3 comprises 14 residues. CDR3 nucleotide sequence: TGTGCCAGCACCTCGAATCGGGGCAGTAATGGCTACACCTTC. This sequence encodes CASTSNRGSNGYTF.

The chain carries TRBV7-2 and TRBJ1-2; weak D call: TRBD1 (5 bases). CDR1 and CDR2 from the germline V gene are SGHTA and FQGNSA. The CDR3 spans 16 residues. V lost 3 bases and J 0 bases, leaving 14 bases between the germline ends. Here the CDR3 reads CASSLRQGLSNYGYTF. CDR3 DNA sequence: TGTGCCAGCAGCTTGAGGCAGGGACTATCTAACTATGGCTACACCTTC.

This sequence joins TRBV19 and TRBJ1-5; no clear D gene. The CDR3 covers 16 residues. V was trimmed by 5 bases and J by 0 bases, leaving 14 bases between them. Looked up from germline, CDR1 is LNHDA and CDR2 is SQIVND (reference sequence). In nucleotides, the CDR3 is TGTGCCAGTAGTGGCGACGGATCATATAGCAATCAGCCCCAGCATTTT. Its protein product is CASSGDGSYSNQPQHF.

The CDR3 region has the DNA TGTGCCAGCAGCTTGGTTCCAGGTCGTCAAGAGACCCAGTACTTC. It codes for CASSLVPGRQETQYF. V and J are TRBV5-5 and TRBJ2-5; D gene ambiguous. Germline CDR1 reads SGHKS; CDR2 reads YYEKEE (reference sequence). V lost 0 bases to trimming and J lost 2 bases, with 11 bases between them. The CDR3 is made up of 15 amino acids.

This sequence joins TRBV7-2 and TRBJ2-7; perhaps TRBD2 as D (6 bases). The CDR3 length is 13 residues. V was cut by 5 bases and J by 2 bases, with 10 bases left in between. Germline V gene data show CDR1 as SGHTA and CDR2 as FQGNSA. CDR3 nucleotides: TGTGCCAGCAGCCCCTGGACTACCTACGAGCAGTACTTC. As protein: CASSPWTTYEQYF.

V is TRBV28 and J is TRBJ1-2; 7 bases are a match to TRBD1. Germline V lookup: CDR1 MDHEN, CDR2 SYDVKM. Unmatched junction bases numbered 12, after V lost 6 bases and J lost 2 bases. This CDR3 is 16 amino acids long. The CDR3, as DNA: TGTGCCAGCAGCCGCCTGTTAGGGGGCTTGAACTATGGCTACACCTTC. Amino acids: CASSRLLGGLNYGYTF.

CDR3 amino acids: CASSLDGVGLAYNEQFF. In nucleotides, the CDR3 is TGTGCCAGCAGCTTGGATGGGGTAGGGCTGGCCTACAATGAGCAGTTCTTC. The chain joins TRBV5-8 to TRBJ2-1; no clear D. Between the trimmed V and J ends, which lost 0 bases and 2 bases, there was a span of 15 bases. The CDR3 length is 17 residues. Germline assignment: CDR1 SGHTS and CDR2 YDEGEE.

This sequence joins TRBV2 and TRBJ1-5; D might be TRBD1 (5 bases). Germline V lookup: CDR1 SNHLY, CDR2 FYNNEI. The CDR3 runs to 16 residues. Trimming took off 4 bases at V and 1 base at J, with 14 bases between the two ends. CDR3 residues: CASSVRGGASNQPQHF. The CDR3 DNA follows: TGTGCCAGCAGTGTGAGGGGCGGGGCAAGCAATCAGCCCCAGCATTTT.

The chain has TRBV28 and TRBJ1-5, with D possibly being TRBD1 (6 bases). Per germline, CDR1 MDHEN and CDR2 SYDVKM. CDR3 length equals 15 residues. Trimming removed 3 bases from V and 7 bases from J, with 16 bases in between. DNA for the CDR3: TGTGCCAGCAGTTTGTCAACGGGGGGCTCCCAGCCCCAGCATTTT. It is translated as CASSLSTGGSQPQHF.

The V call is TRBV4-1, the J call TRBJ2-5; 8 nucleotides match TRBD2. This CDR3 has 16 amino acids. Germline V lookup: CDR1 MGHRA, CDR2 YSYEKL. V lost 1 base to trimming and J lost 1 base; unmatched junction nucleotides: 5. The CDR3 nucleotides are TGCGCCAGCAGCCAAGGGCCACGGGGGGGCCAAGAGACCCAGTACTTC. It encodes CASSQGPRGGQETQYF.

This sequence joins TRBV28 and TRBJ1-5; 8 positions agree with TRBD1. The junction had 13 bases not matched to a gene; V was cut back by 0 bases and J by 6 bases. Germline-derived CDR1 and CDR2 are MDHEN and SYDVKM. The CDR3 is made up of 18 amino acids. The CDR3 nucleotides read TGTGCCAGCAGTTTATGGGATATAGGACAGGGCGGCGGTCAGCCCCAGCATTTT. It translates to CASSLWDIGQGGGQPQHF.

The chain uses TRBV5-4 and TRBJ2-5, with D possibly being TRBD1 or TRBD2 (5 bases each). The V and J ends lost 4 bases and 5 bases respectively, with 18 bases between them. This CDR3 spans 15 amino acids. CDR1 and CDR2 (germline): SGHNT, YYREEE (reference sequence). The CDR3 reads CASSNPGPRVETQYF. DNA for the CDR3: TGTGCCAGCAGCAACCCGGGACCCAGGGTGGAGACCCAGTACTTC.

The chain joins TRBV9 to TRBJ2-1; 10 nucleotides match TRBD2. The CDR3 covers 16 residues. Germline V gene lookup returns CDR1 SGDLS and CDR2 YYNGEE. V lost 3 bases and J lost 2; bases outside the gene matches: 5. The CDR3 DNA reads as TGTGCCAGCAGCGCTAGCGGGGGACCCACCTACAATGAGCAGTTCTTC. It encodes CASSASGGPTYNEQFF. The full variable domain, in which reference TRBV9 and TRBJ2-1 provide the parts outside the CDR3, is DSGVTQTPKHLITATGQRVTLRCSPRSGDLSVYWYQQSLDQGLQFLIQYYNGEERAKGNILERFSAQQFPDLHSELNLSSLELGDSALYFCASSASGGPTYNEQFFGPGTRLTVL.

This clone was picked up one time. The genes are TRBV2 and TRBJ1-1; D might be TRBD1 (5 bases). The length of the CDR3 is 16 residues. The V gene's germline CDR1 is SNHLY and CDR2 FYNNEI. V lost 2 bases and J lost 2, with 15 bases in between. CDR3 DNA sequence: TGTGCCAGCAGTGAAACTTGGGGGTGGCGAAACACTGAAGCTTTCTTT. It is translated as CASSETWGWRNTEAFF.

This clone was detected only once. The V call is TRBV29-1, the J call TRBJ2-7; D is undetermined. Trimming pared 6 bases from V and 4 bases from J, leaving 13 bases between. Germline CDR1 is SQVTM and CDR2 is ANQGSEA. CDR3 length equals 12 residues. CDR3 nucleotide sequence: TGCAGCGTGGGGTACAACGTTTACGAGCAGTACTTC. The encoded protein is CSVGYNVYEQYF.

This chain links TRBV30 with TRBJ2-5; D gene ambiguous. The end of the DNA is better explained by TRBJ2-7, so the J call may be wrong. The CDR3 consists of 11 residues. The V gene's germline CDR1 is GTSNPN and CDR2 SVGIG (reference sequence). The CDR3, as DNA: TGTGCCTGGATGGTAGCCTACGAGCAGTACTTC. Amino acids: CAWMVAYEQYF.

V gene TRBV27 combines with J gene TRBJ2-1, with TRBD2 matching 13 bases. J gave up 7 bases and V 6 bases, and 9 bases lay outside the gene matches. This CDR3 is 16 amino acids long. The germline gives CDR1 MNHEY, CDR2 SMNVEV (reference sequence). CDR3 bases: TGTGCCAGCAGATTAGGACTAGCGGGAGCAAGGAATGAGCAGTTCTTC. As protein: CASRLGLAGARNEQFF.

The chain links TRBV4-2 to TRBJ2-3, with 8 bases lining up with TRBD1. CDR3 length: 14 residues. Trimming removed 3 bases from V and 6 bases from J; junction bases left unmatched: 5. CDR1 and CDR2 from the germline V gene are LGHNA and YNFKEQ. The CDR3 DNA follows: TGTGCCAGCAGCCAGGGACAGGTGGGGGATACGCAGTATTTT. This sequence encodes CASSQGQVGDTQYF.

CDR3 residues: CAIKQGLAGSSYEQYF. Here the CDR3 DNA reads TGTGCCATCAAACAGGGACTAGCGGGGAGCTCCTACGAGCAGTACTTC. The chain is built from TRBV10-3 and TRBJ2-7; 13 bases match TRBD2. This CDR3 has 16 residues. Germline CDR1 is ENHRY and CDR2 is SYGVKD. V lost 7 bases to trimming and J lost 0 bases; unmatched junction nucleotides: 6.

CDR3 loop: CASSEIDRGQASYGYTF. DNA of the CDR3: TGTGCCAGCAGTGAAATTGACAGGGGCCAGGCGAGTTATGGCTACACCTTC. The chain joins TRBV6-1 to TRBJ1-2; 8 bases fit TRBD1. V trimming: 2 bases; J trimming: 5 bases; junction bases outside the gene matches: 13. CDR1 is MNHNS and CDR2 is SASEGT in the germline V gene. CDR3 length: 17 amino acids.